This T cell receptor beta chain is drawn from a study of T cell responses to AZD1222 COVID-19 vaccine. Per germline, CDR1 KGHDR and CDR2 SFDVKD. Losses at the gene ends were 7 bases for V and 3 bases for J; bases not matched to a gene: 5. The CDR3 extends over 14 amino acids. This table comes from immunoSEQ multiplex PCR, and its TCRdb copy is limited to in-frame clones, with some not included. The sample consists of more than 150,000 clones, 94% of them appearing once. The sequence was obtained from an adult in good health. The chain links TRBV24-1 to TRBJ1-1; 9 bases line up with TRBD1. The sequenced sample was peripheral blood, obtained on day 0 of AZD1222 vaccination. This CDR3 is CATRRGDRDTEAFF. In nucleotides, the CDR3 is TGTGCCACCAGGAGGGGGGACAGGGACACTGAAGCTTTCTTT.